These T cell receptor beta chains were read from a single sample in a study of identical twins. TCRdb re-derived calls from the 5' RACE reads in MiXCR, one entry per CDR3 protein. The sample records approximately 410,000 distinct CDR3 sequences, approximately 18% being singletons. Sequenced material: naive T cells sorted from blood. The receptors shown here come from a man between 45 and 60 years old in good health. Both conserved end residues are part of each CDR3. The D gene is left open where the match is weak. The listing skips clone size in some rows; elsewhere it reads once, few, many or a size class.

clone_size: NA; v_call: TRBV10-3; d_call: TRBD1; j_call: TRBJ1-2; cdr3_aa: CAISETGAQYGYTF; cdr3_nt: TGTGCCATCAGTGAGACAGGGGCTCAGTATGGCTACACCTTC
clone_size: NA; v_call: TRBV5-1; d_call: NA; j_call: TRBJ2-3; cdr3_aa: CASSATTSDTQYF; cdr3_nt: TGCGCCAGCAGCGCGACTACCTCAGATACGCAGTATTTT
clone_size: few; v_call: TRBV12-3/TRBV12-4; d_call: TRBD1; j_call: TRBJ2-3; cdr3_aa: CASSPYRGRSTDTQYF; cdr3_nt: TGTGCCAGCAGTCCCTACAGGGGCCGGAGCACAGATACGCAGTATTTT
clone_size: few; v_call: TRBV9; d_call: TRBD1; j_call: TRBJ2-7; cdr3_aa: CASSVGQGADEQYF; cdr3_nt: TGTGCCAGCAGCGTGGGACAGGGGGCCGACGAGCAGTACTTC
clone_size: few; v_call: TRBV20-1; d_call: NA; j_call: TRBJ2-5; cdr3_aa: CSASRQGRETQYF; cdr3_nt: TGCAGTGCTAGTCGGCAGGGACGAGAGACCCAGTACTTC
clone_size: few; v_call: TRBV20-1; d_call: NA; j_call: TRBJ1-2; cdr3_aa: CSARPVYGYTF; cdr3_nt: TGCAGTGCTAGGCCGGTCTATGGCTACACCTTC
clone_size: NA; v_call: TRBV6-2/TRBV6-3; d_call: NA; j_call: TRBJ2-3; cdr3_aa: CASSSHRESTDTQYF; cdr3_nt: TGTGCCAGCAGTTCACACAGGGAGTCCACAGATACGCAGTATTTT
clone_size: many; v_call: TRBV20-1; d_call: NA; j_call: TRBJ1-3; cdr3_aa: CSAIQGLASDTIYF; cdr3_nt: TGCAGTGCTATACAGGGATTGGCGTCTGACACCATATATTTT
clone_size: few; v_call: TRBV20-1; d_call: TRBD1; j_call: TRBJ1-1; cdr3_aa: CSATSPWTGMNTEAFF; cdr3_nt: TGCAGTGCTACCAGCCCGTGGACAGGGATGAACACTGAAGCTTTCTTT
clone_size: NA; v_call: TRBV7-9; d_call: NA; j_call: TRBJ2-1; cdr3_aa: CASSRTEAEQFF; cdr3_nt: TGTGCCAGCAGCCGGACAGAAGCTGAGCAGTTCTTC
clone_size: NA; v_call: TRBV7-2; d_call: NA; j_call: TRBJ2-3; cdr3_aa: CASSLYVTSTDTQYF; cdr3_nt: TGTGCCAGCAGCTTATACGTGACCTCCACAGATACGCAGTATTTT
clone_size: few; v_call: TRBV5-1; d_call: NA; j_call: TRBJ2-5; cdr3_aa: CASSPGNLETQYF; cdr3_nt: TGCGCCAGCAGCCCGGGAAATTTGGAGACCCAGTACTTC
clone_size: NA; v_call: TRBV12-3/TRBV12-4; d_call: TRBD2; j_call: TRBJ2-7; cdr3_aa: CASSLAFGLAGSSYEQYF; cdr3_nt: TGTGCCAGCAGTTTAGCGTTCGGACTAGCGGGAAGTTCCTACGAGCAGTACTTC
clone_size: many; v_call: TRBV5-1; d_call: TRBD1; j_call: TRBJ1-2; cdr3_aa: CASSLDREDGYTF; cdr3_nt: TGCGCCAGCAGCCTGGACAGGGAGGATGGCTACACCTTC
clone_size: few; v_call: TRBV12-3/TRBV12-4; d_call: NA; j_call: TRBJ1-6; cdr3_aa: CASTLQKGSPLHF; cdr3_nt: TGTGCCAGCACCCTACAAAAGGGTTCACCCCTCCACTTT
clone_size: many; v_call: TRBV5-1; d_call: NA; j_call: TRBJ2-3; cdr3_aa: CASTVSRGSTDTQYF; cdr3_nt: TGCGCCAGTACCGTTTCGAGGGGGAGCACAGATACGCAGTATTTT
clone_size: few; v_call: TRBV5-6; d_call: NA; j_call: TRBJ2-1; cdr3_aa: CASSFGLVPYNEQFF; cdr3_nt: TGTGCCAGCAGCTTCGGTCTAGTCCCCTACAATGAGCAGTTCTTC
clone_size: many; v_call: TRBV7-6; d_call: TRBD2; j_call: TRBJ2-1; cdr3_aa: CASSFGLAGGAFDNEQFF; cdr3_nt: TGTGCCAGCAGCTTTGGACTAGCGGGAGGAGCGTTTGACAATGAGCAGTTCTTC
clone_size: many; v_call: TRBV29-1; d_call: TRBD2; j_call: TRBJ2-1; cdr3_aa: CSVEAVGLAGVSYNEQFF; cdr3_nt: TGCAGCGTTGAAGCGGTGGGACTAGCGGGAGTCTCCTACAATGAGCAGTTCTTC
clone_size: NA; v_call: TRBV12-3/TRBV12-4; d_call: NA; j_call: TRBJ2-7; cdr3_aa: CASSLRTLEQYF; cdr3_nt: TGTGCCAGCAGTCTCCGGACCCTCGAGCAGTACTTC